A single sample gave rise to the 14 T cell receptor beta chains below, sequenced in a study of shared clonotypes between healthy human individuals. Repertoires were generated with immunoSEQ multiplex PCR, while TCRdb's copy carries only in-frame clones and drops some. The table shows 2 million to 3 million clones, with approximately 93% occurring only once. What was sequenced was naive CD4+ T cells from PBMCs. Noted subset: CD45RA+ positively selected. The receptors were gathered from a man aged 18 to 35 in good health. Some clones in this sample may be carry-over from other donors' samples.

DNA for the CDR3: TGTGCCAGCAGTGACAGGGACCGGGATTCCTACGAGCAGTACTTC. Its translation is CASSDRDRDSYEQYF. The V and J genes are TRBV28 and TRBJ2-7; 7 bases agree with TRBD1. With V trimmed by 5 bases and J by 1 base, 8 bases remained unmatched. This CDR3 has 15 amino acids. Germline V gene lookup returns CDR1 MDHEN and CDR2 SYDVKM.

V gene TRBV30 combines with J gene TRBJ2-3, with a tentative D call TRBD2 (5 bases). The CDR3 totals 12 residues. The germline V gene has CDR1 GTSNPN and CDR2 SVGIG (reference sequence). CDR3 residues: CVGAPAGDTQYF. DNA for the CDR3: TGTGTCGGCGCCCCGGCGGGAGATACGCAGTATTTT.

The V call is TRBV27, the J call TRBJ2-6; a possible D gene is TRBD2 (6 bases). The CDR3 spans 15 residues. V was pared by 3 bases and J by 3 bases, with 9 bases between. From germline, CDR1 is MNHEY and CDR2 SMNVEV (reference sequence). This CDR3 reads CASSLRRGGANVLTF. CDR3 bases: TGTGCCAGCAGTTTGCGGCGGGGTGGGGCCAACGTCCTGACTTTC.

The V gene is TRBV5-1, the J gene TRBJ2-5, with 9 bases lining up with TRBD1. There are 14 residues in the CDR3. Per the germline V gene, CDR1 is SGHRS and CDR2 is YFSETQ. V was clipped by 6 bases and J by 3 bases; unmatched bases: 6. The chain's CDR3 is CASTNTGGEETQYF. The CDR3 DNA follows: TGCGCCAGCACAAATACAGGGGGCGAAGAGACCCAGTACTTC.

This clone was recorded once. This chain joins TRBV15 and TRBJ2-5; 9 bases align to TRBD2. J lost 0 bases, V lost 1 base, and 12 bases had no gene match. The CDR3 sequence is 19 residues long. In germline, CDR1 is LNHNV, CDR2 YYDKDF (reference sequence). The CDR3 nucleotides read TGTGCCACCAGCAGAGTATTGGGGAGTAGCGGGAGTTACCAAGAGACCCAGTACTTC. The encoded protein is CATSRVLGSSGSYQETQYF.

V and J are TRBV28 and TRBJ2-2, with TRBD2 matching over 10 bases. CDR3 length: 14 residues. With 8 bases clipped from V and 6 bases from J, the junction kept 6 bases outside the gene matches. Germline V gene lookup returns CDR1 MDHEN and CDR2 SYDVKM. CDR3 nucleotide sequence: TGTGCCAGCGTGAGGACTAGCGGACCCGGGGAGCTGTTTTTT. Protein sequence: CASVRTSGPGELFF.

The rearrangement links TRBV5-3 to TRBJ2-2; 13 bases map to TRBD2. TRBV5-3 is reported as an ORF; its role is uncertain. The CDR3 consists of 17 residues. The trim removed 1 base at V and 3 bases at J, leaving 3 bases unmatched. DNA for the CDR3: TGTGCCAGAAGCTTGCGGACTAGCGGGAGCCACACCGGGGAGCTGTTTTTT. Its translation: CARSLRTSGSHTGELFF.

About this clone itself: The sample has other DNA sequences that encode this CDR3 too. The chain uses TRBV28 and TRBJ2-7; D tentatively fits TRBD1 or TRBD2 (5 bases each). The V end was cut by 4 bases, the J end by 0 bases, with 7 bases between. The CDR3 has 13 residues. Germline assignment: CDR1 MDHEN and CDR2 SYDVKM. CDR3 coding DNA: TGTGCCAGCAGTTCAGGGAGCTCCTACGAGCAGTACTTC. Its translation: CASSSGSSYEQYF.

This rearrangement joins TRBV4-3 to TRBJ2-5; TRBD2 matches at 10 bases. Germline loops: CDR1 LGHNA, CDR2 YSLEER. With V trimmed by 1 base and J by 3 bases, 5 bases remained unmatched. This CDR3 has 16 residues. The CDR3 sequence: CASSQVASGGKETQYF. In nucleotides, the CDR3 is TGCGCCAGCAGCCAAGTGGCTAGCGGGGGTAAAGAGACCCAGTACTTC.

The chain links TRBV30 to TRBJ1-2, with D possibly TRBD1 on 5 matching bases. Looked up from germline, CDR1 is GTSNPN and CDR2 is SVGIG (reference sequence). V lost 6 bases to trimming and J lost 4 bases, with 27 bases between them. The CDR3 loop spans 17 amino acids. The CDR3 DNA sequence: TGTGCCTGTTCCCTGGTCGTGCCCCCCCCAGGGCCCTATGGCTACACCTTC. It codes for CACSLVVPPPGPYGYTF.

The V and J genes are TRBV5-4 and TRBJ1-6, with a possible D match to TRBD1 (6 bases). The CDR3 is 17 residues long. Germline V gene lookup returns CDR1 SGHNT and CDR2 YYREEE (reference sequence). Trimming took 0 bases from V and 7 from J, leaving 17 bases between them. The CDR3 sequence is CASSLEARGRRNSPLHF. CDR3 bases: TGTGCCAGCAGCTTGGAGGCCAGGGGAAGAAGAAATTCACCCCTCCACTTT.

V and J are TRBV11-3 and TRBJ2-2; a weak D match, TRBD1 (6 bases). Trimming removed 6 bases from V and 5 bases from J, with 16 bases in between. Germline CDR1 SGHNT, CDR2 YENEEA. The CDR3 length is 15 residues. The DNA for the CDR3 is TGTGCCAGCAGTTTCGGACAGCTAGGGACCGGGGAGCTGTTTTTT. It yields the protein CASSFGQLGTGELFF.

The chain has TRBV21-1 and TRBJ2-3; the table's D call, TRBD2, was not checked against the DNA. TRBV21-1 is described as a pseudogene. This CDR3 has 16 residues. CDR3 amino acids: CASSNPTKGSTDTQYF. DNA of the CDR3: TGTGCCAGCAGCAACCCGACTAAGGGATCCACAGATACGCAGTATTTT.

The chain carries TRBV11-2 and TRBJ1-5; tentative D call: TRBD1 (5 bases). Trimming cost V 5 bases and J 0 bases, with 20 bases left between them. The V gene's germline CDR1 is SGHAT and CDR2 FQNNGV. This CDR3 region has 18 residues. The CDR3 spells CASSPGPGGGYSNQPQHF. CDR3 DNA: TGTGCCAGCAGCCCGGGTCCGGGGGGGGGATATAGCAATCAGCCCCAGCATTTT.